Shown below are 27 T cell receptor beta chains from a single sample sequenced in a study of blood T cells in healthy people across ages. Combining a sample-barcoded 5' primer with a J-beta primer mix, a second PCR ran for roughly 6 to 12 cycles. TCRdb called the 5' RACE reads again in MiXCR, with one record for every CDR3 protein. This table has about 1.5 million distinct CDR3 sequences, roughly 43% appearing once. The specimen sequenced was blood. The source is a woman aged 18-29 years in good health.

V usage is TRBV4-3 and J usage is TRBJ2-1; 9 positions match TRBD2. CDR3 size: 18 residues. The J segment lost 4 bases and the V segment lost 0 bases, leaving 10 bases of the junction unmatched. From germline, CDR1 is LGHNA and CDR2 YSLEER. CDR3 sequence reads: CASSQDLYGLAGYNEQFF. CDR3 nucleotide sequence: TGCGCCAGCAGCCAAGACCTTTACGGGCTAGCGGGGTACAATGAGCAGTTCTTC.

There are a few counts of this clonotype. CDR3 in DNA: TGTGCCAGTAACCGGGACTACCCCTCCAGAAGCTACAATGAGCAGTTCTTC. Its translation is CASNRDYPSRSYNEQFF. The chain joins TRBV19 to TRBJ2-1, with 7 bases matching TRBD2. The V and J ends lost 7 bases and 3 bases, in that order; junction bases with no gene match: 15. Germline loops: CDR1 LNHDA, CDR2 SQIVND (reference sequence). The CDR3 loop spans 17 amino acids.

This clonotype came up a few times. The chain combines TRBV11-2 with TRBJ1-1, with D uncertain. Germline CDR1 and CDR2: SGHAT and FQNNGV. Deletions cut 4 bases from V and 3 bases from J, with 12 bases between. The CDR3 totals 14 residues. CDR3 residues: CASSSITDYTEAFF. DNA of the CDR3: TGTGCCAGCAGCTCCATAACAGATTACACTGAAGCTTTCTTT.

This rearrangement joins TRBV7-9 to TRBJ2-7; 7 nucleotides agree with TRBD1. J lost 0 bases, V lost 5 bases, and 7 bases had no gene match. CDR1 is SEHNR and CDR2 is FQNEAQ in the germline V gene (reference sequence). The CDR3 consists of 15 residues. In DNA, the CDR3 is TGTGCCAGCAGCCAGGACAGGTCCTACTCCTACGAGCAGTACTTC. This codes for CASSQDRSYSYEQYF.

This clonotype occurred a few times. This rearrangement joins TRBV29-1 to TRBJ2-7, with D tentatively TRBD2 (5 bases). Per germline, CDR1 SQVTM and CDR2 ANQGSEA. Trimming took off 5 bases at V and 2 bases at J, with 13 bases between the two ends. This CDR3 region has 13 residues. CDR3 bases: TGCAGCGTTTTAGGGAGTCCAACCTACGAGCAGTACTTC. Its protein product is CSVLGSPTYEQYF.

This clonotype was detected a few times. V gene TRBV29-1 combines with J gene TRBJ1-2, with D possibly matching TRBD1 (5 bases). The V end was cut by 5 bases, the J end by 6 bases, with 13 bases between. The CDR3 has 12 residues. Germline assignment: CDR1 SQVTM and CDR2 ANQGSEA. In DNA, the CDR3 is TGCAGCGTTTCAGGGCCGGAGGATGGCTACACCTTC. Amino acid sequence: CSVSGPEDGYTF.

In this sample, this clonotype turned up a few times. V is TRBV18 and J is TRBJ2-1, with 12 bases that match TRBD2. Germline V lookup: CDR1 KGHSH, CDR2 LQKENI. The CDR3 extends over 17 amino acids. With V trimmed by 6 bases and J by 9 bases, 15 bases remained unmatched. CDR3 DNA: TGTGCCAGCTCCCCCGCGTCTAGGCTAGCGGGAGGGAGTGAGCAGTTCTTC. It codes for CASSPASRLAGGSEQFF.

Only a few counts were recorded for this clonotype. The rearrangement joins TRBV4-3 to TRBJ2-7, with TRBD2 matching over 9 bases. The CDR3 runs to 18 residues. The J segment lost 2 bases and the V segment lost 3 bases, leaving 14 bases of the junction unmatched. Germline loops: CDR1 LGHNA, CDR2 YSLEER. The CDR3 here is CASSHRWVAGVGPYEQYF. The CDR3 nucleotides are TGCGCCAGCAGCCATAGATGGGTAGCGGGAGTTGGCCCCTACGAGCAGTACTTC.

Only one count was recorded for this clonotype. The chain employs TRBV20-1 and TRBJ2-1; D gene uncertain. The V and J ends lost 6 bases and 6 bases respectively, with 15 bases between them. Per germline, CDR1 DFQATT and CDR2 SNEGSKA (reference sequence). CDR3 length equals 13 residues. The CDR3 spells CSALPLWGNEQFF. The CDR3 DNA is TGCAGTGCGCTCCCTCTCTGGGGCAATGAGCAGTTCTTC.

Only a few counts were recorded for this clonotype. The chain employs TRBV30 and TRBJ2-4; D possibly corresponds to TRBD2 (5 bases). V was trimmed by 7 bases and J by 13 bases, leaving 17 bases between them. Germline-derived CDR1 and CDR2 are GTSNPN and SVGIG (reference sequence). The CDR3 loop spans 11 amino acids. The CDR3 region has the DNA TGTGCCTCCCAGAGGTCCGGGGAGCAGTACTTC. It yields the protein CASQRSGEQYF.

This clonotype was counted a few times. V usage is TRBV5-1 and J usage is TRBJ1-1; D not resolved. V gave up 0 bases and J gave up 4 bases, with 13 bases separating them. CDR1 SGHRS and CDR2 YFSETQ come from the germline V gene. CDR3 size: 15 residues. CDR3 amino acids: CASSLANPEGTEAFF. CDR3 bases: TGCGCCAGCAGCTTGGCCAACCCCGAGGGCACTGAAGCTTTCTTT.

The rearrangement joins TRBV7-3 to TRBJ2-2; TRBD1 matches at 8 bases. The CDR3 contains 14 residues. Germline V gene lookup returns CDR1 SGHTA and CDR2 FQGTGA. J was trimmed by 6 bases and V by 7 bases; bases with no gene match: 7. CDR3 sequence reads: CASTSTGAAGELFF. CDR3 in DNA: TGTGCCAGCACCTCGACAGGGGCGGCCGGGGAGCTGTTTTTT.

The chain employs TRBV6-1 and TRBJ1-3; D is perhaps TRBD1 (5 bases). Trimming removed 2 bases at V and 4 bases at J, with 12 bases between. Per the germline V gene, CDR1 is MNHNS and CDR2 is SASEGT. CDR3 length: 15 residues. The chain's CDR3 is CASSERRGSGNTIYF. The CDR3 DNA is TGTGCCAGCAGTGAAAGGAGGGGCTCAGGAAACACCATATATTTT.

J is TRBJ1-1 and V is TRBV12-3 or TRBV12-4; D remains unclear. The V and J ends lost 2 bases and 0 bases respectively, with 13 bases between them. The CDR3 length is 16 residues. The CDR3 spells CASSLSGVEMNTEAFF. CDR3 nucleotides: TGTGCCAGCAGTTTATCCGGGGTTGAAATGAACACTGAAGCTTTCTTT.

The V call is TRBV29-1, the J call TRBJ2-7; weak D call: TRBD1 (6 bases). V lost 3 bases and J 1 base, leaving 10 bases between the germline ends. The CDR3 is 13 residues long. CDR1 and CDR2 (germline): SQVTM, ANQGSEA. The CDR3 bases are TGCAGCGTTGACAGGGGAGAATCCTACGAGCAGTACTTC. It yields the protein CSVDRGESYEQYF.

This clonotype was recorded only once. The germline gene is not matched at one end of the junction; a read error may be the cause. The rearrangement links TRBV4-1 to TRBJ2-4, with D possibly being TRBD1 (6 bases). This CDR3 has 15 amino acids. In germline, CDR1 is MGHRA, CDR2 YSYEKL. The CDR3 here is CTSSQGKGGKNIQYF. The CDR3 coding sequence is TGCACCAGCAGCCAAGGGAAAGGGGGCAAAAACATTCAGTACTTC.

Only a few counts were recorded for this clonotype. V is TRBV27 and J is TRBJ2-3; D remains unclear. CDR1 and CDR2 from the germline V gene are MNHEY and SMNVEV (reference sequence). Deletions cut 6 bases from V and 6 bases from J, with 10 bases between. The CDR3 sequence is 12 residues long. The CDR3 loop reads CASSSRWDTQYF. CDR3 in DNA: TGTGCCAGCAGCAGTCGATGGGATACGCAGTATTTT.

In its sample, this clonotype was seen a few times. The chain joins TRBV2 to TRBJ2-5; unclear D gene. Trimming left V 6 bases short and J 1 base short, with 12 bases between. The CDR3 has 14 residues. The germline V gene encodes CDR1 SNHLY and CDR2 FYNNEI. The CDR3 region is CASRPRNTQETQYF. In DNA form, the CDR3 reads TGTGCCAGCAGACCCAGGAATACCCAAGAGACCCAGTACTTC.

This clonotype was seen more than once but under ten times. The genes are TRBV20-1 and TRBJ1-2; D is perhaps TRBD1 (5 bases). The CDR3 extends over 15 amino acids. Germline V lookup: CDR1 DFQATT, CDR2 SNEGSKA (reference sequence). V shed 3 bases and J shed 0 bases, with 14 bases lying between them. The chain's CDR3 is CSARADGGSNYGYTF. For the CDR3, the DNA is TGCAGTGCTAGGGCCGATGGGGGGTCTAACTATGGCTACACCTTC.

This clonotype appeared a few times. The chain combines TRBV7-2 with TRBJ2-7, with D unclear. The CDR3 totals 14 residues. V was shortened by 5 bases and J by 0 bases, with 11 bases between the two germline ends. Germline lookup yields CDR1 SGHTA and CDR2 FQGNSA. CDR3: CASSLSTYSYEQYF. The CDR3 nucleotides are TGTGCCAGCAGCCTATCCACCTACTCCTACGAGCAGTACTTC.

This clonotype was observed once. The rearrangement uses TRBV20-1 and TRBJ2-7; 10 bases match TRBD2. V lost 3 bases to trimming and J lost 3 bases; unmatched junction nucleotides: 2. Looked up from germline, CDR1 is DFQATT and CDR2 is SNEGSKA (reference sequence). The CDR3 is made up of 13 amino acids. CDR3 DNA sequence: TGCAGTGCTAGCCGACTAGCGGGCTACGAGCAGTACTTC. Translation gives CSASRLAGYEQYF.

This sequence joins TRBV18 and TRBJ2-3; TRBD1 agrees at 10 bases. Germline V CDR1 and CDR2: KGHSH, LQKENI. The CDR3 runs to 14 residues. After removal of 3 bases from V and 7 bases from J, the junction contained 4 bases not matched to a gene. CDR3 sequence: CASSPGTGENTQYF. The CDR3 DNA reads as TGTGCCAGCTCACCCGGGACAGGGGAAAATACGCAGTATTTT. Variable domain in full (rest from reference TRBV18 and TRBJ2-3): NAGVMQNPRHLVRRRGQEARLRCSPMKGHSHVYWYRQLPEEGLKFMVYLQKENIIDESGMPKERFSAEFPKEGPSILRIQQVVRGDSAAYFCASSPGTGENTQYFGPGTRLTVL.

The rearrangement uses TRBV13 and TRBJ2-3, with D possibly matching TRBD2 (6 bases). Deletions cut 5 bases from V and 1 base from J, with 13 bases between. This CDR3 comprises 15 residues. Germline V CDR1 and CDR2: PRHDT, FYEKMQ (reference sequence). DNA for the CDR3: TGTGCCAGCAGCCACACGGGGGAAGGCACAGATACGCAGTATTTT. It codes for CASSHTGEGTDTQYF. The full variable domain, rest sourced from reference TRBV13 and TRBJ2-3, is AAGVIQSPRHLIKEKRETATLKCYPIPRHDTVYWYQQGPGQDPQFLISFYEKMQSDKGSIPDRFSAQQFSDYHSELNMSSLELGDSALYFCASSHTGEGTDTQYFGPGTRLTVL.

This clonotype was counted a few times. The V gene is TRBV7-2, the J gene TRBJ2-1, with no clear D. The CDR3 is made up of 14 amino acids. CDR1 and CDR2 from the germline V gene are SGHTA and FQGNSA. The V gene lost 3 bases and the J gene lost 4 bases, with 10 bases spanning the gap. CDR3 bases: TGTGCCAGCAGCTTTGCGGATAAATACAATGAGCAGTTCTTC. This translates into CASSFADKYNEQFF.

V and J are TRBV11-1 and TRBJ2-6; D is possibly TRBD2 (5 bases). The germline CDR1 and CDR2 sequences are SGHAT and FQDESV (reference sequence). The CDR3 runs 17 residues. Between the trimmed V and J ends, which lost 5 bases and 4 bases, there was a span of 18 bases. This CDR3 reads CASSTGPFREGANVLTF. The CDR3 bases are TGTGCCAGCAGCACCGGCCCCTTTAGGGAGGGGGCCAACGTCCTGACTTTC.

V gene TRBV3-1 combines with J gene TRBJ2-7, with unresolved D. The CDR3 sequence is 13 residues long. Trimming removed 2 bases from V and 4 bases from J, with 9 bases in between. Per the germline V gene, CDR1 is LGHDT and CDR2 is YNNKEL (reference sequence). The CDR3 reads CASSQFNGYEQYF. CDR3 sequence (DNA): TGTGCCAGCAGCCAATTTAACGGGTACGAGCAGTACTTC.

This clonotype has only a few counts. CDR3 nucleotide sequence: TGTGCCAGCGGATTGACAGGGGGCCAAGAGACCCAGTACTTC. The encoded protein is CASGLTGGQETQYF. This chain uses TRBV11-2 with TRBJ2-5; 9 nucleotides agree with TRBD1. Trimming at V came to 8 bases and at J to 1 base, leaving 5 bases not matched to a gene. Germline V CDR1 and CDR2: SGHAT, FQNNGV. This CDR3 is built from 14 residues.